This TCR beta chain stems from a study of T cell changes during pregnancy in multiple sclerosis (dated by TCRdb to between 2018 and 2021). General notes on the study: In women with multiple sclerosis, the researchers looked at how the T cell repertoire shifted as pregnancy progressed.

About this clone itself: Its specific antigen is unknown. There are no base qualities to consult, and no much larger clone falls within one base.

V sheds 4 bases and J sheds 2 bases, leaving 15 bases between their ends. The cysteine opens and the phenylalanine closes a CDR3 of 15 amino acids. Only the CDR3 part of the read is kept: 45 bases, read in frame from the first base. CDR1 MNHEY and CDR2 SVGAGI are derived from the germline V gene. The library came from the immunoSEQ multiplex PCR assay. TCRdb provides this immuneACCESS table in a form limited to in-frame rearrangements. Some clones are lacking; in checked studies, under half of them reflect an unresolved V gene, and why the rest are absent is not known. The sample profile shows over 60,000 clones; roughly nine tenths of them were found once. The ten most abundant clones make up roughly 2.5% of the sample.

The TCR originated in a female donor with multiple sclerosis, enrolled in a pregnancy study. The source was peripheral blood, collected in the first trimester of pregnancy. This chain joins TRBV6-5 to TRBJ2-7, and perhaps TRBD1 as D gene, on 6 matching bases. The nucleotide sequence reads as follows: TGTGCCAGCAGTTTCCTCCCGACAGGAGCCTACGAGCAGTACTTC. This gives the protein CASSFLPTGAYEQYF.